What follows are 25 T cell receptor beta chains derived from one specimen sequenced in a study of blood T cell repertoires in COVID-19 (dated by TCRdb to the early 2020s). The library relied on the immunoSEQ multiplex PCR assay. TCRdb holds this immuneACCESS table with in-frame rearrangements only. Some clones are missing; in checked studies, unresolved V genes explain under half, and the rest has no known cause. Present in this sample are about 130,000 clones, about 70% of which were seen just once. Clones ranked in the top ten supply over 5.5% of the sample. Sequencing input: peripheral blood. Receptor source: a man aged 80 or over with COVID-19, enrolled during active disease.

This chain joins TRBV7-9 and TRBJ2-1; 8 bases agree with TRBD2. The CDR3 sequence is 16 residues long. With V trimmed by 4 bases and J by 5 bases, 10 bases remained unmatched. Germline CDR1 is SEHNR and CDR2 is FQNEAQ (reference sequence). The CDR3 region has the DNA TGTGCCAGCAGCTCCTACGCGGGACTAGACGACAATGAGCAGTTCTTC. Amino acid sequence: CASSSYAGLDDNEQFF.

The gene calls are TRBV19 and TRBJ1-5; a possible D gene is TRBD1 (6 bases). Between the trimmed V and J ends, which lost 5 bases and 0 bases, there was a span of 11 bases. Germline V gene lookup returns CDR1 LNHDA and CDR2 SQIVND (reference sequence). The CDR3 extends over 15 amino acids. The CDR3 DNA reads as TGTGCCAGTAGTCTACGGACAGATAGCAATCAGCCCCAGCATTTT. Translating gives CASSLRTDSNQPQHF.

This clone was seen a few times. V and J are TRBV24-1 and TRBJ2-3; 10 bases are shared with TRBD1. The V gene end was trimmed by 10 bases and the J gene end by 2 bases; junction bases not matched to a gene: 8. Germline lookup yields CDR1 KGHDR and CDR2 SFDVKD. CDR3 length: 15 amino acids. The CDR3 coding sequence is TGTGCCACAGCCGGGACAGGGGACCTCACAGATACGCAGTATTTT. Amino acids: CATAGTGDLTDTQYF.

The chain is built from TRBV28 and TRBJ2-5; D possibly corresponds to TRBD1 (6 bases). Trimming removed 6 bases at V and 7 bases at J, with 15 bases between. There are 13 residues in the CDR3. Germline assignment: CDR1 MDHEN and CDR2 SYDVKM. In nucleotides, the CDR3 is TGTGCCAGCAGCCCAGGGGCTTCTTGGACCCAGTACTTC. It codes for CASSPGASWTQYF.

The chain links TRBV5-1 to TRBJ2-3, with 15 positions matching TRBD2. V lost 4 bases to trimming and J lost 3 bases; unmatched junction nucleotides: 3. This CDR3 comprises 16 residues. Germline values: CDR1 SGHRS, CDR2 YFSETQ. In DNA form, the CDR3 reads TGCGCCAGCAGCCGAGGGACTAGCGGGGGGACAGATACGCAGTATTTT. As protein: CASSRGTSGGTDTQYF.

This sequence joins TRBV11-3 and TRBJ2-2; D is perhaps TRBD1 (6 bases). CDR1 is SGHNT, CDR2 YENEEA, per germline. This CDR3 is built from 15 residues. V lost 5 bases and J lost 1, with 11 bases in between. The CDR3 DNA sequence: TGTGCCAGCAGCCCTGGACAGCTGAACACCGGGGAGCTGTTTTTT. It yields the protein CASSPGQLNTGELFF.

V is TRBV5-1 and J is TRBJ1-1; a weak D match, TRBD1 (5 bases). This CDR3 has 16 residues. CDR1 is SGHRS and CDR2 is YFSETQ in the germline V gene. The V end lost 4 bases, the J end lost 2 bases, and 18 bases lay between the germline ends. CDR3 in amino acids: CASSTGGGNSNTEAFF. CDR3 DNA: TGCGCCAGCAGCACCGGCGGGGGAAATAGTAACACTGAAGCTTTCTTT.

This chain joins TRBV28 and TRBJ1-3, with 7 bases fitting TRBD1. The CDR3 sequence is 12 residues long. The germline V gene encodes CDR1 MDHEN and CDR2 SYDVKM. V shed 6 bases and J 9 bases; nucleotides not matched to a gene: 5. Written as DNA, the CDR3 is TGTGCCAGCAGCTTACAGGGGACCACCATATATTTT. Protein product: CASSLQGTTIYF. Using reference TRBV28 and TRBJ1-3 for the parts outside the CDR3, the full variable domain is DVKVTQSSRYLVKRTGEKVFLECVQDMDHENMFWYRQDPGLGLRLIYFSYDVKMKEKGDIPEGYSVSREKKERFSLILESASTNQTSMYLCASSLQGTTIYFGEGSWLTVV.

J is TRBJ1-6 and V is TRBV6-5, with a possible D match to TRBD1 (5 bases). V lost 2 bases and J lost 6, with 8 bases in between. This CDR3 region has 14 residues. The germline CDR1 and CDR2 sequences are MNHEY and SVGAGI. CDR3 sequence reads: CASSYQGGNSPLHF. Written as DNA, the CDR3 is TGTGCCAGCAGTTACCAGGGAGGTAATTCACCCCTCCACTTT.

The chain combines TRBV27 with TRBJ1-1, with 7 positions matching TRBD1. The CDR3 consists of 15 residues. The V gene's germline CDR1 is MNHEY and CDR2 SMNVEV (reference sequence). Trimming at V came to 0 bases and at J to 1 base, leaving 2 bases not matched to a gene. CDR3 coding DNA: TGTGCCAGCAGTTTATCAGGGACAGCGAACACTGAAGCTTTCTTT. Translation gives CASSLSGTANTEAFF.

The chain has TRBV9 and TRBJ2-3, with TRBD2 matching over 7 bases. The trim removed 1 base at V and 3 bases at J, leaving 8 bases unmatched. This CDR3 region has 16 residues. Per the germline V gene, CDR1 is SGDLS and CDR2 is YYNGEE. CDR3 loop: CASSVWGRASTDTQYF. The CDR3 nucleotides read TGTGCCAGCAGCGTATGGGGGAGGGCCAGTACAGATACGCAGTATTTT.

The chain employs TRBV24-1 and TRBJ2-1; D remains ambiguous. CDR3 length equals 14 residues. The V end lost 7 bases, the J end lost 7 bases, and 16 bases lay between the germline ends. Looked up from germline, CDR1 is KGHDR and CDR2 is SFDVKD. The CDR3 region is CATRDTRGRNEQFF. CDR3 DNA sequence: TGTGCCACCAGGGATACTCGTGGGCGAAATGAGCAGTTCTTC.

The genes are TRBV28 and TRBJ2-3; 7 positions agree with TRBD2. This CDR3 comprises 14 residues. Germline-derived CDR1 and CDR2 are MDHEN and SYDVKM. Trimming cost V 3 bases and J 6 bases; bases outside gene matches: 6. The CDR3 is CASSLTGGPDTQYF. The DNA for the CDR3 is TGTGCCAGCAGTTTGACGGGAGGCCCCGATACGCAGTATTTT.

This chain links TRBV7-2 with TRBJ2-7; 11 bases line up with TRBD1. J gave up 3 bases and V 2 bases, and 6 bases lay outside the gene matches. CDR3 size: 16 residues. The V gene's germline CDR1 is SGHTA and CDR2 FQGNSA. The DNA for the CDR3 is TGTGCCAGCAGCTTAACCGGGACAGGGGGTCTCTACGAGCAGTACTTC. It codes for CASSLTGTGGLYEQYF.

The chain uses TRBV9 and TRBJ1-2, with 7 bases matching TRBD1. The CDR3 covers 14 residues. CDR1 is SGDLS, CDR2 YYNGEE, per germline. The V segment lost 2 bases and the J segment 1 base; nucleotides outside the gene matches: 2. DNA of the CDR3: TGTGCCAGCAGCGTTACAGGGGATAACTATGGCTACACCTTC. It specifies CASSVTGDNYGYTF.

In DNA, the CDR3 is TGTGCCAGCAGCCAAGATCGGGGGCGGGAGGTAAACATTCAGTACTTC. Translation: CASSQDRGREVNIQYF. The chain recombines TRBV14 with TRBJ2-4, with 8 bases that match TRBD2. Per germline, CDR1 SGHDN and CDR2 FVKESK. This CDR3 comprises 16 residues. Losses at the gene ends were 0 bases for V and 6 bases for J; bases not matched to a gene: 7.

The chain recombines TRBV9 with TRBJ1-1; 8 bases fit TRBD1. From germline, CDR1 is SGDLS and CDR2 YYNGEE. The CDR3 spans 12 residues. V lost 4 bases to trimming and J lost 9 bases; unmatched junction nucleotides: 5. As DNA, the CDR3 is TGTGCCAGCAGCCCCGGACAGGGCCAAGCTTTCTTT. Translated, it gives CASSPGQGQAFF.

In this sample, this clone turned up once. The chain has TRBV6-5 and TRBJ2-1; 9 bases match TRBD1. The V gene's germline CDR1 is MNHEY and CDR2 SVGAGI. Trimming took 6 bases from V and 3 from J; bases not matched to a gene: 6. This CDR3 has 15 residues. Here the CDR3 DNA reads TGTGCCAGCAGAATCGACAGGGGGATCTACAATGAGCAGTTCTTC. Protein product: CASRIDRGIYNEQFF.

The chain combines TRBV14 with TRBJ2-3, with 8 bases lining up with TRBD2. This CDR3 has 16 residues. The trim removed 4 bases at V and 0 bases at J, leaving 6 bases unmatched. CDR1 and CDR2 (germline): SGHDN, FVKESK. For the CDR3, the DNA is TGTGCCAGCAGCCGACTCGGGAGGGCTAGCACAGATACGCAGTATTTT. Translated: CASSRLGRASTDTQYF.

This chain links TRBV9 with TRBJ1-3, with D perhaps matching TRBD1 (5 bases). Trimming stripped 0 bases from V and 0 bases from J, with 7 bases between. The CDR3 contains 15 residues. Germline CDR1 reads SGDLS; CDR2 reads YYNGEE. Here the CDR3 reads CASSVEGDSGNTIYF. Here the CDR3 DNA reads TGTGCCAGCAGCGTAGAAGGGGACTCTGGAAACACCATATATTTT. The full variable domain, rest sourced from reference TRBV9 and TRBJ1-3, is DSGVTQTPKHLITATGQRVTLRCSPRSGDLSVYWYQQSLDQGLQFLIQYYNGEERAKGNILERFSAQQFPDLHSELNLSSLELGDSALYFCASSVEGDSGNTIYFGEGSWLTVV.

The CDR3 nucleotides are TGTGCCAGCAGCTTAGTTGGGAGACAGGGCTATGGCTACACCTTC. Amino acid sequence: CASSLVGRQGYGYTF. V usage is TRBV11-2 and J usage is TRBJ1-2, with 7 bases fitting TRBD1. The CDR3 covers 15 residues. The germline CDR1 and CDR2 sequences are SGHAT and FQNNGV. V lost 1 base to trimming and J lost 4 bases; unmatched junction nucleotides: 6. The full variable domain, rest sourced from reference TRBV11-2 and TRBJ1-2, is EAGVAQSPRYKIIEKRQSVAFWCNPISGHATLYWYQQILGQGPKLLIQFQNNGVVDDSQLPKDRFSAERLKGVDSTLKIQPAKLEDSAVYLCASSLVGRQGYGYTFGSGTRLTVV.

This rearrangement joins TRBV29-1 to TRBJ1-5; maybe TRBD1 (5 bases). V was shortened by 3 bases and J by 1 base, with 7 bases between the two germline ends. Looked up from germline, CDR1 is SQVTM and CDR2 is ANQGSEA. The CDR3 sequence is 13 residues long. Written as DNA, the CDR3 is TGCAGCGTTGAGGGGGGAAGCAATCAGCCCCAGCATTTT. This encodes CSVEGGSNQPQHF.

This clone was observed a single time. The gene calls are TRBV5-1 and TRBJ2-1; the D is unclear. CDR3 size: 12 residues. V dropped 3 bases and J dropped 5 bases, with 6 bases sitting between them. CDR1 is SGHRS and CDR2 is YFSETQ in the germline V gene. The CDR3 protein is CASSWANNEQFF. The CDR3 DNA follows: TGCGCCAGCAGCTGGGCGAACAATGAGCAGTTCTTC.

The CDR3 sequence is CASSLLAGVGEQFF. The CDR3 region has the DNA TGTGCCAGCAGCTTACTAGCGGGAGTCGGGGAGCAGTTCTTC. The rearrangement links TRBV7-3 to TRBJ2-1, with 10 bases that match TRBD2. The CDR3 sequence is 14 residues long. Germline lookup yields CDR1 SGHTA and CDR2 FQGTGA. V lost 2 bases to trimming and J lost 10 bases; unmatched junction nucleotides: 5.

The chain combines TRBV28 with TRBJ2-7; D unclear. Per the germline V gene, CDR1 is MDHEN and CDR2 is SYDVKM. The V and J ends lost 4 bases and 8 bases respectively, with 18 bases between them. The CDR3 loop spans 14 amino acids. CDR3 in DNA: TGTGCCAGCAGTTCTCCCTTGTCAGGAAGGAAGCAGTACTTC. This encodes CASSSPLSGRKQYF.